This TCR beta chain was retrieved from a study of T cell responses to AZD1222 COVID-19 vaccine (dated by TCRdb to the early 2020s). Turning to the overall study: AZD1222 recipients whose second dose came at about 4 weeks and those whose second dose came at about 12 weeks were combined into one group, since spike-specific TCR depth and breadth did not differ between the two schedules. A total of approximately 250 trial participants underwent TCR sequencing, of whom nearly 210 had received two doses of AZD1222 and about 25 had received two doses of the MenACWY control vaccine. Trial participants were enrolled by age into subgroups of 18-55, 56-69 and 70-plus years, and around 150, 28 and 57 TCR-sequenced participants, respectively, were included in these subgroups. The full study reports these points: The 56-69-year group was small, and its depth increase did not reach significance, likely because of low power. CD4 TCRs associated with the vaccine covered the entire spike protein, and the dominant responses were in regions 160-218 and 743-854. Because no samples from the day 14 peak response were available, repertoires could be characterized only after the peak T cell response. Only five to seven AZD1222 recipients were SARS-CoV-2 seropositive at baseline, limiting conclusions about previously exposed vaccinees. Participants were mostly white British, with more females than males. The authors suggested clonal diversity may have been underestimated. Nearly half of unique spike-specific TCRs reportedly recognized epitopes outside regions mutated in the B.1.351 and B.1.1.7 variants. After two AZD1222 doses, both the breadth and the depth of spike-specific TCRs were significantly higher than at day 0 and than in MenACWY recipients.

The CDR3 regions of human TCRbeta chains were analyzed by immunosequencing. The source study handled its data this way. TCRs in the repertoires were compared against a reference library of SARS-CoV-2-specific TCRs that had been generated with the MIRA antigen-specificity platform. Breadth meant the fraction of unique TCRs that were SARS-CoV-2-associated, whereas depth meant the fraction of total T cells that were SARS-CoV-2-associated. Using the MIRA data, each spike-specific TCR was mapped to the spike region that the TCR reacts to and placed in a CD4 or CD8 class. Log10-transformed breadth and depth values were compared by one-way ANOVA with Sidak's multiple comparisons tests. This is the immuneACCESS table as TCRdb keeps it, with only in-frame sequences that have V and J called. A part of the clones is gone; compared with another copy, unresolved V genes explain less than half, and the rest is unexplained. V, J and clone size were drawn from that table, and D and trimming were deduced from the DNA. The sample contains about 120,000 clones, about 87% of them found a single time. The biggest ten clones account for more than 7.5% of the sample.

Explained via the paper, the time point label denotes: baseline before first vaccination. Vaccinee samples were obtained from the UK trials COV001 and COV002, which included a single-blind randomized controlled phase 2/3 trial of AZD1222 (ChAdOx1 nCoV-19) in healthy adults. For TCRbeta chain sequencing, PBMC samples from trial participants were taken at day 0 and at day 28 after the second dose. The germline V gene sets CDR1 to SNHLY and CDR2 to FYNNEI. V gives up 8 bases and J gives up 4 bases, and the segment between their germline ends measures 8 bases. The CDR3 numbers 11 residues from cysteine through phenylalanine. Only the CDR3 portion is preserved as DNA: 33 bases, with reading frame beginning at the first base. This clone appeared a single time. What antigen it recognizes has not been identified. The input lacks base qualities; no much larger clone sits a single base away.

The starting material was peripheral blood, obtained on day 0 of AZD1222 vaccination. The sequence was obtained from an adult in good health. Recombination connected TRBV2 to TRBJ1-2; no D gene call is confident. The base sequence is TGTGCCAGCGGCCCGTTCTATGGCTACACCTTC. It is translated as CASGPFYGYTF.